A selection of T cell receptor beta chains follows, all from one sample in a study of T cell changes during pregnancy in multiple sclerosis. This table comes from immunoSEQ multiplex PCR, and its TCRdb copy is limited to in-frame clones, with some not included. Of about 60,000 clones in the sample, approximately 92% were seen once. The sample consisted of peripheral blood, taken in the first trimester of pregnancy. Receptors were obtained from a female donor with multiple sclerosis, enrolled in a pregnancy study. Both conserved end residues are part of each CDR3. D genes are given only for firm matches. Not every row has a clone size; where given, it reads once, few, many or a size class.

clone_size: once; v_call: TRBV2; j_call: TRBJ1-1; d_call: -; cdr3_nt: TGTGCCAGCTTGGGGTGGGGGCATCGAACGAACACTGAAGCTTTCTTT; cdr3_aa: CASLGWGHRTNTEAFF
clone_size: -; v_call: TRBV6-1; j_call: TRBJ2-5; d_call: -; cdr3_nt: TGTGCCAGCAGCTCCGGGGAGACCCAGTACTTC; cdr3_aa: CASSSGETQYF
clone_size: -; v_call: TRBV5-1; j_call: TRBJ2-3; d_call: TRBD2; cdr3_nt: TGCGCCAGCAGCTTGTTAGCGGGAGGGCCTTCGGATACGCAGTATTTT; cdr3_aa: CASSLLAGGPSDTQYF
clone_size: -; v_call: TRBV5-6; j_call: TRBJ1-2; d_call: -; cdr3_nt: TGTGCCAGCAGCCCGGTGGCGAAGTTCCGTGCACTCCCAGGCTATGGCTACACCTTC; cdr3_aa: CASSPVAKFRALPGYGYTF
clone_size: once; v_call: TRBV6-4; j_call: TRBJ2-1; d_call: -; cdr3_nt: TGTGCCAGCAGCCCTAATGAAAACAATGAGCAGTTCTTC; cdr3_aa: CASSPNENNEQFF
clone_size: -; v_call: TRBV7-9; j_call: TRBJ2-1; d_call: TRBD2; cdr3_nt: TGTGCCAGCAGCCCCAGCGGGAGACCCTACAATGAGCAGTTCTTC; cdr3_aa: CASSPSGRPYNEQFF
clone_size: few; v_call: TRBV4-3; j_call: TRBJ2-7; d_call: TRBD2; cdr3_nt: TGCGCCAGCAGCCAAGATCGGCTAGCGGGGTACGAGCAGTACTTC; cdr3_aa: CASSQDRLAGYEQYF
clone_size: -; v_call: TRBV6-5; j_call: TRBJ2-7; d_call: TRBD1; cdr3_nt: TGTGCCAGCAGTAGGGGACAGAGGCTCTACGAGCAGTACTTC; cdr3_aa: CASSRGQRLYEQYF
clone_size: once; v_call: TRBV27; j_call: TRBJ2-7; d_call: -; cdr3_nt: TGTGCCAGCAGCCCCGCGATGGGCGGAGGCTCCTACGAGCAGTACTTC; cdr3_aa: CASSPAMGGGSYEQYF
clone_size: -; v_call: TRBV5-6; j_call: TRBJ2-1; d_call: TRBD1; cdr3_nt: TGTGCCAGCAGCTCCCTAGCCGACAGGGAATATGAGCAGTTCTTC; cdr3_aa: CASSSLADREYEQFF
clone_size: -; v_call: TRBV11-3; j_call: TRBJ2-2; d_call: -; cdr3_nt: TGTGCCAGCCAGGGAACGAACACCGGGGAGCTGTTTTTT; cdr3_aa: CASQGTNTGELFF
clone_size: -; v_call: TRBV4-3; j_call: TRBJ2-4; d_call: TRBD1; cdr3_nt: TGCGCCAGCAGCCAAGGGACAGGGACTGGAGTTACCTTTGGAGCCAAAAACATTCAGTACTTC; cdr3_aa: CASSQGTGTGVTFGAKNIQYF
clone_size: -; v_call: TRBV27; j_call: TRBJ2-2; d_call: -; cdr3_nt: TGTGCCAGCAGTTTTCCAGGGACCGGGGAGCTGTTTTTT; cdr3_aa: CASSFPGTGELFF
clone_size: -; v_call: TRBV28; j_call: TRBJ2-3; d_call: -; cdr3_nt: TGTGCCAGCAGTTTAGGTACAGGGAAGACAGATACGCAGTATTTT; cdr3_aa: CASSLGTGKTDTQYF
clone_size: -; v_call: TRBV11-3; j_call: TRBJ2-1; d_call: TRBD2; cdr3_nt: TGTGCCAGCAGCTGGACTAGCCTGGCCTACAATGAGCAGTTCTTC; cdr3_aa: CASSWTSLAYNEQFF
clone_size: once; v_call: TRBV5-1; j_call: TRBJ1-2; d_call: -; cdr3_nt: TGCGCCAGCAGCTTGGGGGGCTCGGGACACCTGAACTATGGCTACACCTTC; cdr3_aa: CASSLGGSGHLNYGYTF
clone_size: -; v_call: TRBV7-3; j_call: TRBJ2-5; d_call: -; cdr3_nt: TGTGCCAGCAGCCGGGGACTTCAAGAGACCCAGTACTTC; cdr3_aa: CASSRGLQETQYF
clone_size: once; v_call: TRBV7-9; j_call: TRBJ2-7; d_call: TRBD1; cdr3_nt: TGTGCCAGCAGCTTAGCCGGGACAGGGCTCTACGAGCAGTACTTC; cdr3_aa: CASSLAGTGLYEQYF
clone_size: -; v_call: TRBV6-6; j_call: TRBJ1-1; d_call: -; cdr3_nt: TGTGCCAGCAGTGACATCGGGGTGGGCACTGAAGCTTTCTTT; cdr3_aa: CASSDIGVGTEAFF
clone_size: -; v_call: TRBV11-2; j_call: TRBJ2-4; d_call: TRBD2; cdr3_nt: TGTGCCAGCAGCGAACCTAGCGGCAAAAACATTCAGTACTTC; cdr3_aa: CASSEPSGKNIQYF
clone_size: -; v_call: TRBV27; j_call: TRBJ2-3; d_call: TRBD2; cdr3_nt: TGTGCCAGCAGTTTATGGGCCCGGACTAGCGGGAGGACAGATACGCAGTATTTT; cdr3_aa: CASSLWARTSGRTDTQYF
clone_size: -; v_call: TRBV5-6; j_call: TRBJ2-7; d_call: -; cdr3_nt: TGTGCCAGCAGCTTGCTAGGAGATTCGGAGCAGTACTTC; cdr3_aa: CASSLLGDSEQYF
clone_size: -; v_call: TRBV9; j_call: TRBJ1-2; d_call: -; cdr3_nt: TGTGCCAGCAGCTCCGGGTCCGGTAACTATGGCTACACCTTC; cdr3_aa: CASSSGSGNYGYTF
clone_size: -; v_call: TRBV11-1; j_call: TRBJ2-7; d_call: -; cdr3_nt: TGTGCCAGCAGCCTCTCTAGCGCATCCTACGAGCAGTACTTC; cdr3_aa: CASSLSSASYEQYF
clone_size: -; v_call: TRBV10-3; j_call: TRBJ2-5; d_call: TRBD1; cdr3_nt: TGTGCCATCTCCGGACAGGGATGGCAAGAGACCCAGTACTTC; cdr3_aa: CAISGQGWQETQYF
clone_size: -; v_call: TRBV10-2; j_call: TRBJ2-7; d_call: TRBD2; cdr3_nt: TGCGCCAGCAGGGGGACTAGCGGGACGGGAGAGCAGTACTTC; cdr3_aa: CASRGTSGTGEQYF
clone_size: -; v_call: TRBV4-1; j_call: TRBJ1-4; d_call: TRBD1; cdr3_nt: TGCGCCAGCAGCTTAGGACAGGGTGTAACTAATGAAAAACTGTTTTTT; cdr3_aa: CASSLGQGVTNEKLFF
clone_size: -; v_call: TRBV15; j_call: TRBJ1-5; d_call: -; cdr3_nt: TGTGCCACCAGCATCGGGGGCAATCAGCCCCAGCATTTT; cdr3_aa: CATSIGGNQPQHF
clone_size: -; v_call: TRBV6-5; j_call: TRBJ1-2; d_call: -; cdr3_nt: TGTGCCAGCAGTTACGGGTTCGGGGCTAACTATGGCTACACCTTC; cdr3_aa: CASSYGFGANYGYTF
clone_size: -; v_call: TRBV7-9; j_call: TRBJ1-2; d_call: TRBD1; cdr3_nt: TGTGCCAGCAGCACCTCGGACAGGATCATCTATGGCTACACCTTC; cdr3_aa: CASSTSDRIIYGYTF
clone_size: -; v_call: TRBV5-5; j_call: TRBJ1-2; d_call: -; cdr3_nt: TGTGCCAGCAGCTTATCACAGCAACGTGGCTACACCTTC; cdr3_aa: CASSLSQQRGYTF
clone_size: -; v_call: TRBV19; j_call: TRBJ2-1; d_call: -; cdr3_nt: TGTGCCAGTAGTCCCCCGAGGGTGGTCGATGAGCAGTTCTTC; cdr3_aa: CASSPPRVVDEQFF
clone_size: -; v_call: TRBV28; j_call: TRBJ2-2; d_call: -; cdr3_nt: TGTGCCAGCAGTTTACCACCCATTCTGGGGGGAGGAAGTAAAACCGGGGAGCTGTTTTTT; cdr3_aa: CASSLPPILGGGSKTGELFF
clone_size: -; v_call: TRBV21-1; j_call: TRBJ1-3; d_call: -; cdr3_nt: TGTGCCAGCAGCAAAGTAAGCGTCTCTGGAAACACCATATATTTT; cdr3_aa: CASSKVSVSGNTIYF
clone_size: once; v_call: TRBV4-3; j_call: TRBJ2-7; d_call: -; cdr3_nt: TGCGCCAGCAGCCAGGGGTCGGGAGTCGGGAACGAGCAGTACTTC; cdr3_aa: CASSQGSGVGNEQYF
clone_size: -; v_call: TRBV27; j_call: TRBJ1-2; d_call: TRBD1; cdr3_nt: TGTGCCAGCAGTTTATCGCGTGCGGCAGGACCAGGGGGCAAATTTGGCTACACCTTC; cdr3_aa: CASSLSRAAGPGGKFGYTF
clone_size: once; v_call: TRBV28; j_call: TRBJ2-7; d_call: -; cdr3_nt: TGTGCCAGCAGGGATTGGAGCTCCAGGGACGAGCAGTACTTC; cdr3_aa: CASRDWSSRDEQYF
clone_size: -; v_call: TRBV2; j_call: TRBJ2-6; d_call: TRBD1; cdr3_nt: TGTGCCAGCAGTCAGGGGGCAATTGCAGGGGCCAACGTCCTGACTTTC; cdr3_aa: CASSQGAIAGANVLTF
clone_size: -; v_call: TRBV9; j_call: TRBJ1-2; d_call: -; cdr3_nt: TGTGCCAGCAGCCCGAGTACGGGTTTAATGGATGGCTACACCTTC; cdr3_aa: CASSPSTGLMDGYTF
clone_size: -; v_call: TRBV18; j_call: TRBJ1-2; d_call: -; cdr3_nt: TGTGCCAGCTCACCACTCTCCGGCGAGGTAAATGGCTACACCTTC; cdr3_aa: CASSPLSGEVNGYTF
clone_size: -; v_call: TRBV28; j_call: TRBJ2-5; d_call: TRBD1; cdr3_nt: TGTGCCAGCAGACAGACAGGGTGGCAGGAGACCCAGTACTTC; cdr3_aa: CASRQTGWQETQYF
clone_size: -; v_call: TRBV5-8; j_call: TRBJ1-1; d_call: -; cdr3_nt: TGTGCCAGCAGCTTGGGGACAGTCACCACTGAAGCTTTCTTT; cdr3_aa: CASSLGTVTTEAFF
clone_size: -; v_call: TRBV7-3; j_call: TRBJ2-1; d_call: TRBD1; cdr3_nt: TGTGCCAGCAGCCCACGACAGGGAGATATGCAGTTCTTC; cdr3_aa: CASSPRQGDMQFF
clone_size: -; v_call: TRBV7-2; j_call: TRBJ2-3; d_call: -; cdr3_nt: TGTGCCAGCAGCTTAGTACCTACCCTAGCGAGTGTCCTAGATACGCAGTATTTT; cdr3_aa: CASSLVPTLASVLDTQYF
clone_size: -; v_call: TRBV28; j_call: TRBJ2-3; d_call: TRBD1; cdr3_nt: TGTGCCAGCAGTTTACTTATCCGGGACAGGGCTACAGATACGCAGTATTTT; cdr3_aa: CASSLLIRDRATDTQYF
clone_size: -; v_call: TRBV29-1; j_call: TRBJ1-3; d_call: -; cdr3_nt: TGCAGCGTTGAAGAGGCCAACTCTGGAAACACCATATATTTT; cdr3_aa: CSVEEANSGNTIYF
clone_size: -; v_call: TRBV7-9; j_call: TRBJ2-1; d_call: -; cdr3_nt: TGTGCCAGCAACCCGGGGGACGAGCAGTTCTTC; cdr3_aa: CASNPGDEQFF
clone_size: once; v_call: TRBV6-1; j_call: TRBJ2-7; d_call: TRBD1; cdr3_nt: TGTGCCAGCAGAAGACCGGGACAGGGCTACGAGCAGTACTTC; cdr3_aa: CASRRPGQGYEQYF
clone_size: -; v_call: TRBV29-1; j_call: TRBJ2-6; d_call: -; cdr3_nt: TGCAGCGTTGACAATGGCCCTGGGGCCAACGTCCTGACTTTC; cdr3_aa: CSVDNGPGANVLTF
clone_size: -; v_call: TRBV6-5; j_call: TRBJ2-3; d_call: -; cdr3_nt: TGTGCCAGCAGCACGACAGTAACAGATACGCAGTATTTT; cdr3_aa: CASSTTVTDTQYF
clone_size: many; v_call: TRBV4-2; j_call: TRBJ2-5; d_call: TRBD2; cdr3_nt: TGTGCCAGCAGCCAAGGGGCAGCGGGAGGGCCGGAGACCCAGTACTTC; cdr3_aa: CASSQGAAGGPETQYF
clone_size: once; v_call: TRBV15; j_call: TRBJ2-2; d_call: TRBD1; cdr3_nt: TGTGCCACCAGGACAGGGAGAGACACCGGGGAGCTGTTTTTT; cdr3_aa: CATRTGRDTGELFF
clone_size: -; v_call: TRBV27; j_call: TRBJ2-3; d_call: TRBD2; cdr3_nt: TGTGCCAGCAGTTTTACTAGCGGGATAACGCTCTTGCCAGATACGCAGTATTTT; cdr3_aa: CASSFTSGITLLPDTQYF
clone_size: -; v_call: TRBV19; j_call: TRBJ1-5; d_call: TRBD1; cdr3_nt: TGTGCCAGTAGCCACCGGGACAGGGAGGGGGGATACAATCAGCCCCAGCATTTT; cdr3_aa: CASSHRDREGGYNQPQHF